This T cell receptor (beta chain) comes out of a study of blood T cell repertoires in COVID-19. Libraries were prepared by immunoSEQ multiplex PCR; TCRdb keeps only in-frame clonotypes and omits some of them. This table has about 230,000 clones, roughly 90% appearing once. The CDR3 has 16 residues. The V and J ends lost 4 bases and 5 bases, in that order; junction bases with no gene match: 9. The germline V gene has CDR1 SGHVS and CDR2 FQNEAQ. The study drew participants aged about 18 to 89 years from approximately 23 US areas. Participants were placed into cohorts based on the clinical history they reported.

The sequenced sample was PBMCs or T cells enriched from blood (not recorded which). This TCR was sampled from a woman in her twenties or thirties with acute COVID-19. V is TRBV7-8 and J is TRBJ2-1; 9 nucleotides line up with TRBD1. CDR3 DNA: TGTGCCAGCAGCTCAACCGGGACAGGGTGGCACAATGAGCAGTTCTTC. Translation gives CASSSTGTGWHNEQFF.